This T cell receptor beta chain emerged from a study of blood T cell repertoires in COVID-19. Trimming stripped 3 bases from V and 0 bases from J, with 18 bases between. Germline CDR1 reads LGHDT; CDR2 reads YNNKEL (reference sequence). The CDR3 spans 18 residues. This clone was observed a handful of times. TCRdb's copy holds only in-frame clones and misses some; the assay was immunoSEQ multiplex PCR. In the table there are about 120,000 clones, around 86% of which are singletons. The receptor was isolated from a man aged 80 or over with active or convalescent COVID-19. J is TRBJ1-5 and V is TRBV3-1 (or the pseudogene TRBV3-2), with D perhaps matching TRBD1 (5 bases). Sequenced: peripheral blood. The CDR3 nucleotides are TGTGCCAGCAGCCATCTCCCAGTGACAGATTATAGCAATCAGCCCCAGCATTTT. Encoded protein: CASSHLPVTDYSNQPQHF.